The 17 T cell receptor beta chains below all came from one sample that was sequenced in a study of molecular identifiers for immune sequencing clone quantification. TCRdb used MiXCR to reprocess the PCR reads, holding one entry per CDR3 protein. The repertoire holds 250,000 to 400,000 distinct CDR3 sequences, with 20% to 25% as singletons. The source material was naive CD8+ T cells from blood, with Jurkat cell RNA spiked in. Subset specified: FACS-sorted CD8+CD4-CCR7+CD45RA+ naive T cells. The source of these receptors is a human donor in good health. Some libraries in this study had Jurkat cell RNA spiked in.

To note about this clonotype: This may be a read error, as it is one base from a much larger clone. The conserved closing phenylalanine or tryptophan is absent in this CDR3, likely reflecting a read error. This chain connects TRBV20-1 to TRBJ2-4; D ambiguous. CDR3 length: 15 amino acids. Deletions cut 6 bases from V and 1 base from J, with 16 bases between. From germline, CDR1 is DFQATT and CDR2 SNEGSKA (reference sequence). The CDR3 nucleotides read TGCAGTGCCCAGACACGGAACGGGGCCAAAAACATTCAGTACCTC. Translated, it gives CSAQTRNGAKNIQYL.

This clonotype was seen repeatedly, ten times or more. The chain employs TRBV21-1 and TRBJ1-5; TRBD1, the table's D call, was not compared with the DNA. TRBV21-1 is tagged as a pseudogene. The CDR3 length is 16 residues. The CDR3 DNA is TGTGCCAGCAGCAATAGCTGGGACAGGGGGTTCCAGCCCCAGCATTTT. It encodes CASSNSWDRGFQPQHF.

There are many counts of this clonotype. V is TRBV6-6 and J is TRBJ2-7, with 7 nucleotides matching TRBD1. CDR1 and CDR2 (germline): MNHNY, SVGAGI (reference sequence). V was pared by 2 bases and J by 4 bases, with 5 bases of the junction left unmatched. CDR3 length equals 14 residues. In nucleotides, the CDR3 is TGTGCCAGCAGTTACCCGGGGACAGAGTACGAGCAGTACTTC. As protein: CASSYPGTEYEQYF.

The chain joins TRBV3-1 to TRBJ1-1; D is unresolved. CDR3 length: 15 amino acids. From germline, CDR1 is LGHDT and CDR2 YNNKEL (reference sequence). Trimming removed 4 bases from V and 5 bases from J, with 17 bases in between. Here the CDR3 reads CASSPASELGTEAFF. CDR3 DNA sequence: TGTGCCAGCAGCCCCGCCTCAGAATTGGGGACTGAAGCTTTCTTT.

In this sample, this clonotype turned up many times. The CDR3 coding sequence is TGTGCCAGCATCCCGGCGTTGGGGAATGAGCAGTTCTTC. Amino acids: CASIPALGNEQFF. The genes are TRBV7-9 and TRBJ2-1; D unresolved. The CDR3 extends over 13 amino acids. Germline lookup yields CDR1 SEHNR and CDR2 FQNEAQ (reference sequence). V was pared by 7 bases and J by 7 bases, with 14 bases between. Full variable domain (rest looked up from reference TRBV7-9 and TRBJ2-1): DTGVSQNPRHKITKRGQNVTFRCDPISEHNRLYWYRQTLGQGPEFLTYFQNEAQLEKSRLLSDRFSAERPKGSFSTLEIQRTEQGDSAMYLCASIPALGNEQFFGPGTRLTVL.

This clonotype was counted ten times or more. The gene calls are TRBV12-3 or TRBV12-4 and TRBJ2-3; TRBD2 matches 11 bases. V was clipped by 8 bases and J by 6 bases; unmatched bases: 25. This CDR3 has 20 amino acids. The CDR3 DNA follows: TGTGCCAGCGGCAAACAGGGGGCCGGGACTAGCGGCTTAATAAGGGATACGCAGTATTTT. Translation gives CASGKQGAGTSGLIRDTQYF.

This clonotype was recorded a few times. The V and J genes are TRBV2 and TRBJ2-3; a weak D match, TRBD2 (6 bases). Germline CDR1 and CDR2: SNHLY and FYNNEI. The CDR3 covers 17 residues. V was clipped by 5 bases and J by 2 bases, with 20 bases between them. CDR3 region: CASSPFQGGEHTDTQYF. The CDR3 coding sequence is TGTGCCAGCAGTCCTTTCCAGGGCGGGGAACACACAGATACGCAGTATTTT.

About this clonotype itself: Being one base from a much bigger clone, this may be a read error. The chain combines TRBV3-1 with TRBJ2-5; D gene uncertain. The length of the CDR3 is 12 residues. From germline, CDR1 is LGHDT and CDR2 YNNKEL (reference sequence). The CDR3 DNA follows: TGTGCCAGCAGCCATACCTCAGAGGCCCAGTACTTC. It codes for CASSHTSEAQYF.

The sample holds many counts of this clonotype. The chain carries TRBV7-9 and TRBJ2-7; 9 bases agree with TRBD2. In germline, CDR1 is SEHNR, CDR2 FQNEAQ (reference sequence). CDR3 length equals 15 residues. The V gene end was trimmed by 4 bases and the J gene end by 2 bases; junction bases not matched to a gene: 6. The CDR3 DNA follows: TGTGCCAGCAGCTCGGGACTAGCTGAAACCTACGAGCAGTACTTC. As protein: CASSSGLAETYEQYF.

This clonotype was seen ten or more times. The chain is built from TRBV29-1 and TRBJ2-3; D is ambiguous. The CDR3 loop spans 16 amino acids. Trimming took 1 base from V and 0 from J, leaving 14 bases between them. Germline V gene sequence: CDR1 SQVTM, CDR2 ANQGSEA. CDR3 in DNA: TGCAGCGTTGAAGGGGGTCCTCCTTTGAGCACAGATACGCAGTATTTT. This translates into CSVEGGPPLSTDTQYF.

This clonotype was detected many times. The chain is built from TRBV7-9 and TRBJ1-3; D ambiguous. This CDR3 contains 15 residues. The germline V gene encodes CDR1 SEHNR and CDR2 FQNEAQ (reference sequence). The ends were cut back, 8 bases at V and 2 bases at J, with 16 bases in the middle. CDR3 region: CASPTSRGPGNTIYF. The CDR3 DNA is TGTGCCAGCCCTACGTCCCGAGGGCCTGGAAACACCATATATTTT. Complete variable domain (other parts from reference TRBV7-9 and TRBJ1-3): DTGVSQNPRHKITKRGQNVTFRCDPISEHNRLYWYRQTLGQGPEFLTYFQNEAQLEKSRLLSDRFSAERPKGSFSTLEIQRTEQGDSAMYLCASPTSRGPGNTIYFGEGSWLTVV.

On this clonotype itself: One base away lies a much larger clone, so this may be a sequencing read error. The chain carries TRBV13 and TRBJ1-1; D ambiguous. Germline V gives CDR1 PRHDT, CDR2 FYEKMQ (reference sequence). The CDR3 length is 12 residues. Written as DNA, the CDR3 is TGTGCCGGCAGCTTCGCCAACACTGAAGCTTTCTTT. The encoded protein is CAGSFANTEAFF.

This clonotype was counted ten times or more. This rearrangement joins TRBV9 to TRBJ2-3; possibly TRBD2 for D (5 bases). The CDR3 spans 15 residues. V was pared by 2 bases and J by 2 bases, with 12 bases between. CDR1 is SGDLS and CDR2 is YYNGEE in the germline V gene. The CDR3 here is CASSVYGVPTDTQYF. CDR3 in DNA: TGTGCCAGCAGCGTGTACGGGGTGCCCACAGATACGCAGTATTTT.

This clonotype appeared many times. The chain carries TRBV6-5 and TRBJ1-1; D uncertain. The length of the CDR3 is 15 residues. Trimming shortened V by 6 bases and J by 1 base, and 15 bases separated the two germline ends. From germline, CDR1 is MNHEY and CDR2 SVGAGI. The CDR3 DNA reads TGTGCCAGCAGCTGGAATTGGCAGGCGAACACTGAAGCTTTCTTT. This codes for CASSWNWQANTEAFF.

This clonotype was detected ten times or more. The chain links TRBV7-6 to TRBJ2-3, with 9 bases matching TRBD2. V was pared by 4 bases and J by 6 bases, with 8 bases of the junction left unmatched. CDR1 is SGHVS and CDR2 is FNYEAQ in the germline V gene. This CDR3 has 15 residues. CDR3 nucleotides: TGTGCCAGCAGCTCGAGCGGGGGGCCGGGTGATACGCAGTATTTT. It codes for CASSSSGGPGDTQYF.

V is TRBV7-9 and J is TRBJ2-3; TRBD2 aligns across 8 bases. Germline CDR1 SEHNR, CDR2 FQNEAQ (reference sequence). V lost 5 bases, J lost 2 bases, and 9 bases stayed unmatched. CDR3 length equals 16 residues. The chain's CDR3 is CASSLPAGEVTDTQYF. The CDR3 DNA follows: TGTGCCAGCAGCCTCCCAGCGGGAGAGGTCACAGATACGCAGTATTTT.

In its sample, this clonotype was seen many times. This chain uses TRBV28 with TRBJ1-2; D is perhaps TRBD1 (5 bases). The CDR3 totals 16 residues. Germline loops: CDR1 MDHEN, CDR2 SYDVKM. The V and J ends lost 3 bases and 0 bases respectively, with 14 bases between them. The CDR3 is CASSFRRGKSNYGYTF. CDR3 sequence (DNA): TGTGCCAGCAGTTTCCGGAGGGGAAAATCTAACTATGGCTACACCTTC.